Listed here are 4 T cell receptor beta chains from one sample, sequenced in a study of naive and memory T cell subsets. A UMI-containing oligonucleotide was joined by 3' ligation to the TCR cDNA template. Ligated cDNA underwent four rounds of PCR with nested alpha and beta constant region primers and SP2. TCRdb called the 5' RACE reads again in MiXCR, with one record for every CDR3 protein. The data hold 45,000 to 55,000 distinct CDR3 sequences, with approximately 4.5% observed a single time. These receptors all come from a female donor in good health.

This clonotype has a count of ten or more. This rearrangement joins TRBV12-3 or TRBV12-4 to TRBJ1-1, with 7 nucleotides matching TRBD1. The length of the CDR3 is 16 residues. With V trimmed by 2 bases and J by 0 bases, 6 bases remained unmatched. CDR3 protein: CASSLRDRIMNTEAFF. The CDR3, as DNA: TGTGCCAGCAGTTTAAGGGACAGAATAATGAACACTGAAGCTTTCTTT.

This clonotype was counted many times. J is TRBJ2-5 and V is TRBV30, with a weak D call TRBD1 (6 bases). The V and J ends lost 5 bases and 2 bases respectively, with 9 bases between them. Germline V CDR1 and CDR2: GTSNPN, SVGIG (reference sequence). This CDR3 spans 12 amino acids. For the CDR3, the DNA is TGTGCCTGGTCGACAGGTCAAGAGACCCAGTACTTC. Its translation is CAWSTGQETQYF.

This clonotype was found many times. The chain recombines TRBV19 with TRBJ2-1; either TRBD1 or TRBD2 may fit D (7 bases each). V was shortened by 8 bases and J by 7 bases, with 21 bases between the two germline ends. The CDR3 has 15 residues. CDR1 and CDR2 from the germline V gene are LNHDA and SQIVND (reference sequence). The CDR3 spells CASQHPRGRANEQFF. The CDR3 DNA sequence: TGTGCCAGTCAACATCCCAGGGGGAGGGCGAATGAGCAGTTCTTC.

This clonotype was seen a few times. The chain combines TRBV9 with TRBJ1-5; TRBD1 is a possible D gene (6 bases). Looked up from germline, CDR1 is SGDLS and CDR2 is YYNGEE. Between the trimmed V and J ends, which lost 0 bases and 4 bases, there was a span of 11 bases. The CDR3 totals 15 residues. CDR3 sequence reads: CASSVGGARNQPQHF. The CDR3 DNA follows: TGTGCCAGCAGCGTAGGGGGGGCGCGAAATCAGCCCCAGCATTTT.